This TCR beta chain was identified during a study of T cell clones after liver transplantation (dated by TCRdb to about 2019). General notes on the study: The samples were obtained from ITN030ST, a randomized trial that attempted immunosuppression withdrawal within 2 years after liver transplantation. After a pre-transplant mixed lymphocyte reaction, TCRbeta sequencing was used to pinpoint donor-reactive T cell clones, which were subsequently tracked in post-transplant blood. Third party-reactive TCRbeta sequences were also identified from pre-transplant MLRs to serve as an antigen-independent comparator for donor-reactive sequences. Of the eight recipients, three were HCV-positive, while the remaining recipients had been transplanted for non-autoimmune, non-viral indications. The subjects received no induction therapy and were kept on standard immunosuppression until randomization at 12-24 months post-transplant. Tolerance was defined as complete immunosuppression withdrawal for at least one year with no rise in liver enzymes beyond twice the upper limit of normal. Blood samples were collected pre-transplant, pre-randomization before withdrawal, and post-randomization after either full withdrawal or failed withdrawal. Of the 8 liver transplant recipients making up the studied cohort, 3 were classified as tolerant and 5 as non-tolerant. Overall results and qualifications from the work: After accounting for repertoire turnover, donor-reactive detection was significantly reduced in 7 of 8 subjects for CD4 and 8 of 8 for CD8. Low numbers of available donor cells limited the measurable donor-reactive repertoire in a couple of subjects. Since no allograft tissue specimens were available, donor-reactive T cells may have migrated into the graft instead of being deleted. In 5 of 8 subjects, regardless of tolerance or HCV status, circulating donor-reactive CD4 TCRbeta sequences dropped significantly post-transplant. Conclusions were preliminary, limited by small, heterogeneous patient numbers and non-standardized post-transplant time points. A greater decline was seen for donor-reactive sequences than for third party-reactive sequences, suggesting partial antigen-specific deletion unrelated to withdrawal success.

Worth noting for this clone: The antigen this receptor binds is unknown. The sample holds no much larger clone one base away, and base qualities are not on file.

High-throughput TCRbeta CDR3 sequencing of frozen genomic DNA was performed by immunoSEQ, with PCR amplification, mapping, bias correction and internal controls included. Under the source paper's analysis protocol: Only productive rearrangements were retained, and each unique TCRbeta sequence was defined by its CDR3 nucleotide sequence together with its V and J gene. For a sequence to be called donor-reactive, it needed a frequency of at least 0.01% and at least 5-fold expansion in CFSE-low cells compared with unstimulated pre-transplant cells. Minimum frequency thresholds were set for each subject on the basis of the unstimulated sample with the lowest template count, so that a detection power of at least 90% was ensured. Jensen-Shannon divergence between the top 1000 TCRbeta sequences after and before transplant was used to measure repertoire turnover. Changes in detection of donor-reactive sequences were tested with two-sided Fisher's exact tests. The source is immuneACCESS, and TCRdb retained only in-frame sequences with V and J called. Part of the clones is not carried over; for the studies checked, unresolved V genes explain less than half of this, and the remainder is unexplained. V, J and clone size are those of that table, while D and trimming were read from the DNA. The sample data list 68,000 or so clones, and 85% to 95% of these were observed just once. Approximately 0.92% of the sample is in the top ten clones.

There are 14 amino acids in the CDR3, from cysteine to phenylalanine inclusive. Of all the DNA, just the CDR3 is kept, 42 bases in frame from base 1. Trimming takes 1 base from V and 2 bases from J, and the germline ends sit 9 bases apart. Via the germline V gene, CDR1 is SNHLY and CDR2 FYNNEI. Unstimulated PBMCs, after thawing, were stained for CD3, CD4 and CD8 and then FACS-sorted into CD3+CD4+ and CD3+CD8+ populations. Each of the 8 studied subjects was randomized to immunosuppression withdrawal. The Qiagen DNeasy Blood and Tissue Kit was used to isolate genomic DNA. Sequenced here: CD4+ T cells from blood, sampled less than 26 months after liver transplant. The rearranged segments are TRBV2 and TRBJ2-7; D gene: possibly TRBD1, on 5 matching bases. This clonotype was sampled from a human patient who received a liver transplant. After a transplant, certain T cells may trace back to the graft donor. The DNA sequence is given as TGTGCCAGCAGTGAAGTTAGGGGCCCCTACGAGCAGTACTTC. Its protein is CASSEVRGPYEQYF.